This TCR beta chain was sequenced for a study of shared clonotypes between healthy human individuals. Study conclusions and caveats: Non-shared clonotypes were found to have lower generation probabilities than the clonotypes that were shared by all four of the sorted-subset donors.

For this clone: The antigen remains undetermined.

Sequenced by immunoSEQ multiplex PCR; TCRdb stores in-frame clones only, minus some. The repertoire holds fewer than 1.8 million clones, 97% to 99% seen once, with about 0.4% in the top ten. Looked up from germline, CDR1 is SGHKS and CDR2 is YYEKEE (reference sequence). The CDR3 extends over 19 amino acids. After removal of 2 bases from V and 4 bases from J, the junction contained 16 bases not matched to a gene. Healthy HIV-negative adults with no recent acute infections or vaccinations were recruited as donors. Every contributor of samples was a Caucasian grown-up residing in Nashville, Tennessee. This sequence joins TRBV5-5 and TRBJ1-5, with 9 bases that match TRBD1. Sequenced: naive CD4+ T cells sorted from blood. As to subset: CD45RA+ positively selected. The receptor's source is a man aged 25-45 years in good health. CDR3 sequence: CASSFRHTFGTGINQPQHF. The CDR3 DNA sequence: TGTGCCAGCAGCTTTAGACACACCTTCGGGACAGGGATAAATCAGCCCCAGCATTTT.